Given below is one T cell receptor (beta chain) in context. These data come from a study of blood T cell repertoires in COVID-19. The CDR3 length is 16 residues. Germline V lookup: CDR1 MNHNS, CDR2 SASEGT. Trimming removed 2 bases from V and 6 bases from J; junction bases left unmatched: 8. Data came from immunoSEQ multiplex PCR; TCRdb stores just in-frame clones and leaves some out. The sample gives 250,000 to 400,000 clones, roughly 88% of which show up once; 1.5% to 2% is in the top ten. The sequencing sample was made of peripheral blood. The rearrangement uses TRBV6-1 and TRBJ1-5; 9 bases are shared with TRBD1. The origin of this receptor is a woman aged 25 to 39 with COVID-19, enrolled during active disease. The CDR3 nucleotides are TGTGCCAGCAGTGAAAGGGGGGGGACAGGGAGTCAGCCCCAGCATTTT. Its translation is CASSERGGTGSQPQHF.